A single sample gave rise to the 25 T cell receptor beta chains below, sequenced in a study of CD8 T cells in Susac syndrome (dated by TCRdb to the late 2010s). Library preparation used the immunoSEQ multiplex PCR assay. RNA was extracted using the RNeasy kit, and roughly 0.5 to 1 microgram was reverse transcribed with random hexamers. TCRdb passed the public sequencing reads through fastp at Q25 and MiXCR, retaining productive beta sequences. Merged by CDR3 protein, the rows form single entries marked with the most common genes and DNA. This sample lists roughly 190,000 distinct CDR3 sequences; roughly 92% were detected once. The top ten clonotypes cover approximately 0.098% of the sample. The sequenced sample consisted of CD4+ T cells from PBMCs. The receptors originated from a human donor in good health.

The chain is built from TRBV14 and TRBJ1-3; TRBD1 aligns across 7 bases. Germline-derived CDR1 and CDR2 are SGHDN and FVKESK. Losses at the gene ends were 2 bases for V and 2 bases for J; bases not matched to a gene: 3. This CDR3 has 15 amino acids. This chain's CDR3 is CASSQPGTAGNTIYF. CDR3 coding DNA: TGTGCCAGCAGCCAACCCGGGACAGCTGGAAACACCATATATTTT.

This clonotype was seen a few times. The junction and the germline gene differ at one end; a read error may be behind it. The chain employs TRBV20-1 and TRBJ2-7, with D possibly TRBD1 on 5 matching bases. From germline, CDR1 is DFQATT and CDR2 SNEGSKA (reference sequence). The CDR3 has 11 residues. CDR3 nucleotides: TGCAGTGCTAGAGATATGGGGCAGCAGGACTTC. Translation gives CSARDMGQQDF.

The chain is built from TRBV6-2 or TRBV6-3 and TRBJ1-2, with D unresolved. This CDR3 is 11 amino acids long. Germline loops: CDR1 MNHEY, CDR2 SVGEGT. The ends were cut back, 6 bases at V and 7 bases at J, with 9 bases in the middle. CDR3: CASSRGSGYTF. The CDR3 nucleotides read TGTGCCAGCAGCCGAGGGAGTGGCTACACCTTC.

The V gene is TRBV4-3, the J gene TRBJ2-1, with D possibly being TRBD1 (6 bases). Trimming cost V 0 bases and J 2 bases, with 11 bases left between them. The germline gives CDR1 LGHNA, CDR2 YSLEER. The CDR3 is 16 residues long. The CDR3 loop reads CASSQDLWTAYNEQFF. CDR3 DNA sequence: TGCGCCAGCAGCCAAGATCTGTGGACAGCCTACAATGAGCAGTTCTTC.

The chain joins TRBV12-3 or TRBV12-4 to TRBJ1-1; 8 nucleotides line up with TRBD1. This CDR3 region has 12 residues. The V segment lost 8 bases and the J segment 7 bases; nucleotides outside the gene matches: 6. CDR3 sequence reads: CASRQGRLEAFF. CDR3 DNA sequence: TGTGCCAGCCGACAGGGGAGGCTTGAAGCTTTCTTT.

This chain joins TRBV4-2 and TRBJ1-1; tentative D call: TRBD1 (5 bases). Germline V gives CDR1 LGHNA, CDR2 YNFKEQ. Between the trimmed V and J ends, which lost 4 bases and 1 base, there was a span of 13 bases. The CDR3 length is 15 residues. CDR3 coding DNA: TGTGCCAGCAGCCGAGTTGACAGAGCGAACACTGAAGCTTTCTTT. The encoded protein is CASSRVDRANTEAFF.

This chain connects TRBV6-6 to TRBJ2-3; D is uncertain. Trimming took off 0 bases at V and 1 base at J, with 11 bases between the two ends. The CDR3 loop spans 16 amino acids. Germline CDR1 MNHNY, CDR2 SVGAGI (reference sequence). The CDR3 nucleotides read TGTGCCAGCAGTTACTCGAAAAAGCGAGGCACAGATACGCAGTATTTT. It codes for CASSYSKKRGTDTQYF.

This sequence joins TRBV12-3 or TRBV12-4 and TRBJ1-5, with a weak D call TRBD1 (5 bases). Trimming removed 6 bases at V and 2 bases at J, with 14 bases between. The CDR3 is made up of 15 amino acids. The CDR3 DNA reads TGTGCCAGCAGCCAGAGGACGGGACGCAATCAGCCCCAGCATTTT. This sequence encodes CASSQRTGRNQPQHF.

The V gene is TRBV18, the J gene TRBJ2-5; D is perhaps TRBD1 (6 bases). The germline V and J ends were trimmed by 6 bases and 2 bases, with 16 bases remaining between them. There are 15 residues in the CDR3. CDR1 and CDR2 (germline): KGHSH, LQKENI. CDR3 region: CASSPKQGSQETQYF. The CDR3 DNA follows: TGTGCCAGCTCTCCCAAACAGGGTTCTCAAGAGACCCAGTACTTC.

The chain couples TRBV5-4 to TRBJ2-5; 14 nucleotides line up with TRBD2. This CDR3 region has 17 residues. Germline V CDR1 and CDR2: SGHNT, YYREEE (reference sequence). Trimming cost V 2 bases and J 5 bases; bases outside gene matches: 8. DNA for the CDR3: TGTGCCAGCAGCTTTCGACTAGCGGGGGGGCCCGTCGAGACCCAGTACTTC. Its protein product is CASSFRLAGGPVETQYF.

The chain carries TRBV9 and TRBJ1-1; 8 bases are a match to TRBD1. Germline values: CDR1 SGDLS, CDR2 YYNGEE. Trimming cost V 0 bases and J 4 bases; bases outside gene matches: 5. The CDR3 is made up of 15 amino acids. The CDR3 DNA sequence: TGTGCCAGCAGCGTAGATTACAGGGGGACCACTGAAGCTTTCTTT. It codes for CASSVDYRGTTEAFF.

The CDR3 DNA reads TGCGCCAGCAGCTTAGTCTCCCGGGCCACTACCACCGGGGAGCTGTTTTTT. Translation: CASSLVSRATTTGELFF. The chain uses TRBV5-1 and TRBJ2-2, with no clear D. This CDR3 has 17 residues. Per germline, CDR1 SGHRS and CDR2 YFSETQ. Trimming took off 2 bases at V and 4 bases at J, with 18 bases between the two ends.

This clonotype showed up just once. V and J are TRBV13 and TRBJ1-2, with D possibly TRBD1 on 6 matching bases. V lost 4 bases and J lost 4, with 13 bases in between. The length of the CDR3 is 14 residues. Per the germline V gene, CDR1 is PRHDT and CDR2 is FYEKMQ (reference sequence). The CDR3 DNA sequence: TGTGCCAGCAGCTCCAGACAGGCTCTCTATGGCTACACCTTC. Protein sequence: CASSSRQALYGYTF. The whole variable domain, filled in from reference TRBV13 and TRBJ1-2, reads AAGVIQSPRHLIKEKRETATLKCYPIPRHDTVYWYQQGPGQDPQFLISFYEKMQSDKGSIPDRFSAQQFSDYHSELNMSSLELGDSALYFCASSSRQALYGYTFGSGTRLTVV.

This clonotype was observed a single time. The chain employs TRBV19 and TRBJ2-7; 7 positions match TRBD1. From germline, CDR1 is LNHDA and CDR2 SQIVND (reference sequence). This CDR3 has 15 residues. V gave up 11 bases and J gave up 3 bases; unmatched junction bases: 16. This CDR3 reads CAARPRDRRSYEQYV. The CDR3 DNA follows: TGTGCCGCCCGGCCCCGGGACAGAAGAAGCTACGAGCAGTACGTC.

This clonotype was seen once. V gene TRBV5-1 combines with J gene TRBJ1-1; TRBD1 aligns across 9 bases. The CDR3 is 15 amino acids. CDR1 is SGHRS, CDR2 YFSETQ, per germline. The trim removed 0 bases at V and 3 bases at J, leaving 3 bases unmatched. In DNA form, the CDR3 reads TGCGCCAGCAGCTTGGGGGACAGGGAGGACACTGAAGCTTTCTTT. This gives the protein CASSLGDREDTEAFF.

The V call is TRBV19, the J call TRBJ1-1; D remains unclear. The CDR3 totals 14 residues. CDR1 is LNHDA and CDR2 is SQIVND in the germline V gene (reference sequence). V shed 6 bases and J shed 1 base, with 12 bases lying between them. DNA of the CDR3: TGTGCCAGTAGCAAAGGGCGGGGGAACACTGAAGCTTTCTTT. Its translation: CASSKGRGNTEAFF.

This chain connects TRBV3-1 to TRBJ2-2; D gene uncertain. This CDR3 comprises 14 residues. V lost 3 bases and J 7 bases, leaving 12 bases between the germline ends. Germline V gene sequence: CDR1 LGHDT, CDR2 YNNKEL (reference sequence). In DNA, the CDR3 is TGTGCCAGCAGCCAGTGGAGCCGGAGCGGGGAGCTGTTTTTT. Residues: CASSQWSRSGELFF.

This clonotype was observed a handful of times. The junction differs from germline at one of its ends, possibly a read error. The V gene is TRBV5-1, the J gene TRBJ1-1; 9 nucleotides match TRBD1. In germline, CDR1 is SGHRS, CDR2 YFSETQ. The CDR3 is 13 residues long. CDR3 in DNA: TGTGCCAGCAGTCGACAGGGGGACACTGAAGCTTTCTTT. This gives the protein CASSRQGDTEAFF.

The chain joins TRBV7-9 to TRBJ1-2; D may be TRBD1 (6 bases). Trimming shortened V by 0 bases and J by 6 bases, and 17 bases separated the two germline ends. Looked up from germline, CDR1 is SEHNR and CDR2 is FQNEAQ (reference sequence). CDR3 length: 16 amino acids. CDR3 sequence: CASSLAPPGRGHGYTF. In DNA form, the CDR3 reads TGTGCCAGCAGCTTAGCCCCTCCTGGCCGGGGGCATGGCTACACCTTC.

The chain joins TRBV6-2 or TRBV6-3 to TRBJ1-6; D may be TRBD1 (5 bases). The V gene's germline CDR1 is MNHEY and CDR2 SVGEGT. The CDR3 extends over 15 amino acids. V was pared by 7 bases and J by 7 bases, with 17 bases between. The CDR3 DNA sequence: TGTGCCAGCACTCCAAGAGCCGGGGCAAATTCACCCCTCCACTTT. Its translation: CASTPRAGANSPLHF.

The chain couples TRBV14 to TRBJ2-1, with D perhaps matching TRBD1 or TRBD2 (5 bases each). The CDR3 extends over 15 amino acids. In germline, CDR1 is SGHDN, CDR2 FVKESK. V lost 4 bases to trimming and J lost 6 bases, with 16 bases between them. The CDR3 reads CASSPMGPFLNEQFF. Written as DNA, the CDR3 is TGTGCCAGCAGCCCAATGGGACCCTTCCTCAATGAGCAGTTCTTC.

This chain connects TRBV6-1 to TRBJ2-5; the match to TRBD2 covers 7 bases. Unmatched junction bases numbered 9, after V lost 5 bases and J lost 0 bases. Germline values: CDR1 MNHNS, CDR2 SASEGT. This CDR3 contains 16 residues. CDR3 sequence (DNA): TGTGCCAGCAGTAAAAGACTAGCTATGTACCAAGAGACCCAGTACTTC. It codes for CASSKRLAMYQETQYF.

The CDR3 coding sequence is TGTGCCAGCAGCCCCCACTCAAGACTAGCGGCGAACACCGGGGAGCTGTTTTTT. This gives the protein CASSPHSRLAANTGELFF. The J gene is TRBJ2-2, the V gene TRBV11-2; 9 bases are a match to TRBD2. In germline, CDR1 is SGHAT, CDR2 FQNNGV. This CDR3 is 18 amino acids long. Germline trimming cut 5 bases from V and 0 bases from J; bases unmatched to any gene: 10.

The chain joins TRBV20-1 to TRBJ2-3, with 9 nucleotides matching TRBD1. V dropped 8 bases and J dropped 3; count of bases not matched to a gene: 6. The germline gives CDR1 DFQATT, CDR2 SNEGSKA (reference sequence). The CDR3 totals 13 residues. The CDR3 DNA sequence: TGCAGTACCGAGACAGGGGGAACAGATACGCAGTATTTT. Translating gives CSTETGGTDTQYF.

The V gene is TRBV5-1, the J gene TRBJ1-5, with 7 bases identical to TRBD1. J lost 3 bases, V lost 0 bases, and 3 bases had no gene match. Germline V gene sequence: CDR1 SGHRS, CDR2 YFSETQ. The CDR3 runs to 15 residues. The CDR3 sequence: CASSLGGTVNQPQHF. CDR3 nucleotide sequence: TGCGCCAGCAGCTTGGGAGGGACAGTCAATCAGCCCCAGCATTTT.